Listed here are 10 T cell receptor beta chains from one sample, sequenced in a study of shared clonotypes between healthy human individuals. The assay was immunoSEQ multiplex PCR, and TCRdb's table has in-frame clones only and misses some. The repertoire has 1,100,000 or so clones, 70% to 80% of them found once; the top ten carry around 0.47%. What was sequenced was memory CD4+ T cells from PBMCs. This sample's subset: CD45RA-negative fraction. The source is a young man in good health. Some clones in this sample may be carry-over from other donors' samples.

V gene TRBV27 combines with J gene TRBJ2-7; tentative D call: TRBD2 (6 bases). The V gene's germline CDR1 is MNHEY and CDR2 SMNVEV (reference sequence). This CDR3 spans 13 amino acids. Trimming took 6 bases from V and 6 from J, leaving 15 bases between them. In DNA form, the CDR3 reads TGTGCCAGCAGATTCGGCAGAGCGGGCGAGCAGTACTTC. Its translation is CASRFGRAGEQYF.

V gene TRBV5-4 combines with J gene TRBJ2-7, with D hard to call. The ends were cut back, 4 bases at V and 5 bases at J, with 13 bases in the middle. This CDR3 spans 13 amino acids. Germline V CDR1 and CDR2: SGHNT, YYREEE (reference sequence). This chain's CDR3 is CASSLPGTHEQYF. CDR3 DNA sequence: TGTGCCAGCAGCCTGCCCGGAACCCACGAGCAGTACTTC.

The gene calls are TRBV28 and TRBJ1-4; 11 bases are shared with TRBD1. Germline V lookup: CDR1 MDHEN, CDR2 SYDVKM. The CDR3 runs to 19 residues. Trimming cost V 3 bases and J 1 base; bases outside gene matches: 10. The CDR3 region is CASSFITAGQGGTNEKLFF. The CDR3 coding sequence is TGTGCCAGCAGTTTTATAACCGCGGGACAGGGGGGAACTAATGAAAAACTGTTTTTT.

V gene TRBV5-1 combines with J gene TRBJ2-7; TRBD1 matches at 9 bases. With V trimmed by 3 bases and J by 5 bases, 9 bases remained unmatched. The length of the CDR3 is 15 residues. Germline CDR1 and CDR2: SGHRS and YFSETQ. The CDR3 bases are TGCGCCAGCAGCTCACGACAGGGGGGCACCCACGAGCAGTACTTC. Protein product: CASSSRQGGTHEQYF.

The chain carries TRBV4-2 and TRBJ2-2, with D tentatively TRBD2 (5 bases). CDR3 length equals 16 residues. V lost 4 bases to trimming and J lost 0 bases, with 12 bases between them. Germline V gene sequence: CDR1 LGHNA, CDR2 YNFKEQ. In DNA form, the CDR3 reads TGTGCCAGCAGCCGAGATGAACTAGCGAACACCGGGGAGCTGTTTTTT. Translating gives CASSRDELANTGELFF.

CDR3 nucleotide sequence: TGTGCCAGTAGTGTTTCTGGGGCCAACGTCCTGACTTTC. It encodes CASSVSGANVLTF. V usage is TRBV19 and J usage is TRBJ2-6; D is ambiguous. From germline, CDR1 is LNHDA and CDR2 SQIVND (reference sequence). The CDR3 has 13 amino acids. The V and J ends lost 5 bases and 1 base respectively, with 3 bases between them. The full variable domain, in which reference TRBV19 and TRBJ2-6 provide the parts outside the CDR3, is DGGITQSPKYLFRKEGQNVTLSCEQNLNHDAMYWYRQDPGQGLRLIYYSQIVNDFQKGDIAEGYSVSREKKESFPLTVTSAQKNPTAFYLCASSVSGANVLTFGAGSRLTVL.

The chain is built from TRBV5-1 and TRBJ2-2; perhaps TRBD1 as D (7 bases). Trimming stripped 4 bases from V and 4 bases from J, with 17 bases between. Germline CDR1 SGHRS, CDR2 YFSETQ. CDR3 length equals 16 residues. The CDR3 loop is CASSTRRDSITGELFF. For the CDR3, the DNA is TGCGCCAGCAGCACCCGGCGGGACAGCATCACCGGGGAGCTGTTTTTT.

The chain employs TRBV7-9 and TRBJ2-3; 16 bases are a match to TRBD2. Germline CDR1 and CDR2: SEHNR and FQNEAQ (reference sequence). V shed 5 bases, J shed 3 bases, and the junction held 2 bases outside the gene matches. This CDR3 region has 16 residues. The CDR3 coding sequence is TGTGCCAGCAGCCCGGGACTAGCGGGAGGGACAGATACGCAGTATTTT. It codes for CASSPGLAGGTDTQYF.

The sample holds a few counts of this clone. Other DNA sequences from this sample encode an identical CDR3 as well. V is TRBV28 and J is TRBJ1-5; a weak D match, TRBD1 (6 bases). CDR1 is MDHEN and CDR2 is SYDVKM in the germline V gene. V was shortened by 3 bases and J by 2 bases, with 11 bases between the two germline ends. This CDR3 has 15 amino acids. CDR3 nucleotide sequence: TGTGCCAGCAGTTTCCGGGGGGCCGGCAATCAGCCCCAGCATTTT. This translates into CASSFRGAGNQPQHF.

This chain joins TRBV4-1 and TRBJ2-7; 15 nucleotides line up with TRBD2. The CDR3 runs 20 residues. The V gene end was trimmed by 2 bases and the J gene end by 4 bases; junction bases not matched to a gene: 15. The germline V gene encodes CDR1 MGHRA and CDR2 YSYEKL. The CDR3 reads CASSQPTGLAGGTGLYEQYF. CDR3 nucleotides: TGCGCCAGCAGCCAACCCACAGGACTAGCGGGAGGGACCGGGCTATACGAGCAGTACTTC.